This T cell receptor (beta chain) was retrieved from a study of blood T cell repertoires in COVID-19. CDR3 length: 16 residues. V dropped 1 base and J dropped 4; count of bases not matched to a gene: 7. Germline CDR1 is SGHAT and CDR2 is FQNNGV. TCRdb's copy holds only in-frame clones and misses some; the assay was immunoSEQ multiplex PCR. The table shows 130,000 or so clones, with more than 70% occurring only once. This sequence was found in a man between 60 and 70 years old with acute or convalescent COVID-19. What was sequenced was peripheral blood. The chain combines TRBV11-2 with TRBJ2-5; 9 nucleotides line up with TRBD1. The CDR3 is CASSLVLDRGPETQYF. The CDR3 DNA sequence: TGTGCCAGCAGCTTAGTCCTGGACAGGGGTCCAGAGACCCAGTACTTC.